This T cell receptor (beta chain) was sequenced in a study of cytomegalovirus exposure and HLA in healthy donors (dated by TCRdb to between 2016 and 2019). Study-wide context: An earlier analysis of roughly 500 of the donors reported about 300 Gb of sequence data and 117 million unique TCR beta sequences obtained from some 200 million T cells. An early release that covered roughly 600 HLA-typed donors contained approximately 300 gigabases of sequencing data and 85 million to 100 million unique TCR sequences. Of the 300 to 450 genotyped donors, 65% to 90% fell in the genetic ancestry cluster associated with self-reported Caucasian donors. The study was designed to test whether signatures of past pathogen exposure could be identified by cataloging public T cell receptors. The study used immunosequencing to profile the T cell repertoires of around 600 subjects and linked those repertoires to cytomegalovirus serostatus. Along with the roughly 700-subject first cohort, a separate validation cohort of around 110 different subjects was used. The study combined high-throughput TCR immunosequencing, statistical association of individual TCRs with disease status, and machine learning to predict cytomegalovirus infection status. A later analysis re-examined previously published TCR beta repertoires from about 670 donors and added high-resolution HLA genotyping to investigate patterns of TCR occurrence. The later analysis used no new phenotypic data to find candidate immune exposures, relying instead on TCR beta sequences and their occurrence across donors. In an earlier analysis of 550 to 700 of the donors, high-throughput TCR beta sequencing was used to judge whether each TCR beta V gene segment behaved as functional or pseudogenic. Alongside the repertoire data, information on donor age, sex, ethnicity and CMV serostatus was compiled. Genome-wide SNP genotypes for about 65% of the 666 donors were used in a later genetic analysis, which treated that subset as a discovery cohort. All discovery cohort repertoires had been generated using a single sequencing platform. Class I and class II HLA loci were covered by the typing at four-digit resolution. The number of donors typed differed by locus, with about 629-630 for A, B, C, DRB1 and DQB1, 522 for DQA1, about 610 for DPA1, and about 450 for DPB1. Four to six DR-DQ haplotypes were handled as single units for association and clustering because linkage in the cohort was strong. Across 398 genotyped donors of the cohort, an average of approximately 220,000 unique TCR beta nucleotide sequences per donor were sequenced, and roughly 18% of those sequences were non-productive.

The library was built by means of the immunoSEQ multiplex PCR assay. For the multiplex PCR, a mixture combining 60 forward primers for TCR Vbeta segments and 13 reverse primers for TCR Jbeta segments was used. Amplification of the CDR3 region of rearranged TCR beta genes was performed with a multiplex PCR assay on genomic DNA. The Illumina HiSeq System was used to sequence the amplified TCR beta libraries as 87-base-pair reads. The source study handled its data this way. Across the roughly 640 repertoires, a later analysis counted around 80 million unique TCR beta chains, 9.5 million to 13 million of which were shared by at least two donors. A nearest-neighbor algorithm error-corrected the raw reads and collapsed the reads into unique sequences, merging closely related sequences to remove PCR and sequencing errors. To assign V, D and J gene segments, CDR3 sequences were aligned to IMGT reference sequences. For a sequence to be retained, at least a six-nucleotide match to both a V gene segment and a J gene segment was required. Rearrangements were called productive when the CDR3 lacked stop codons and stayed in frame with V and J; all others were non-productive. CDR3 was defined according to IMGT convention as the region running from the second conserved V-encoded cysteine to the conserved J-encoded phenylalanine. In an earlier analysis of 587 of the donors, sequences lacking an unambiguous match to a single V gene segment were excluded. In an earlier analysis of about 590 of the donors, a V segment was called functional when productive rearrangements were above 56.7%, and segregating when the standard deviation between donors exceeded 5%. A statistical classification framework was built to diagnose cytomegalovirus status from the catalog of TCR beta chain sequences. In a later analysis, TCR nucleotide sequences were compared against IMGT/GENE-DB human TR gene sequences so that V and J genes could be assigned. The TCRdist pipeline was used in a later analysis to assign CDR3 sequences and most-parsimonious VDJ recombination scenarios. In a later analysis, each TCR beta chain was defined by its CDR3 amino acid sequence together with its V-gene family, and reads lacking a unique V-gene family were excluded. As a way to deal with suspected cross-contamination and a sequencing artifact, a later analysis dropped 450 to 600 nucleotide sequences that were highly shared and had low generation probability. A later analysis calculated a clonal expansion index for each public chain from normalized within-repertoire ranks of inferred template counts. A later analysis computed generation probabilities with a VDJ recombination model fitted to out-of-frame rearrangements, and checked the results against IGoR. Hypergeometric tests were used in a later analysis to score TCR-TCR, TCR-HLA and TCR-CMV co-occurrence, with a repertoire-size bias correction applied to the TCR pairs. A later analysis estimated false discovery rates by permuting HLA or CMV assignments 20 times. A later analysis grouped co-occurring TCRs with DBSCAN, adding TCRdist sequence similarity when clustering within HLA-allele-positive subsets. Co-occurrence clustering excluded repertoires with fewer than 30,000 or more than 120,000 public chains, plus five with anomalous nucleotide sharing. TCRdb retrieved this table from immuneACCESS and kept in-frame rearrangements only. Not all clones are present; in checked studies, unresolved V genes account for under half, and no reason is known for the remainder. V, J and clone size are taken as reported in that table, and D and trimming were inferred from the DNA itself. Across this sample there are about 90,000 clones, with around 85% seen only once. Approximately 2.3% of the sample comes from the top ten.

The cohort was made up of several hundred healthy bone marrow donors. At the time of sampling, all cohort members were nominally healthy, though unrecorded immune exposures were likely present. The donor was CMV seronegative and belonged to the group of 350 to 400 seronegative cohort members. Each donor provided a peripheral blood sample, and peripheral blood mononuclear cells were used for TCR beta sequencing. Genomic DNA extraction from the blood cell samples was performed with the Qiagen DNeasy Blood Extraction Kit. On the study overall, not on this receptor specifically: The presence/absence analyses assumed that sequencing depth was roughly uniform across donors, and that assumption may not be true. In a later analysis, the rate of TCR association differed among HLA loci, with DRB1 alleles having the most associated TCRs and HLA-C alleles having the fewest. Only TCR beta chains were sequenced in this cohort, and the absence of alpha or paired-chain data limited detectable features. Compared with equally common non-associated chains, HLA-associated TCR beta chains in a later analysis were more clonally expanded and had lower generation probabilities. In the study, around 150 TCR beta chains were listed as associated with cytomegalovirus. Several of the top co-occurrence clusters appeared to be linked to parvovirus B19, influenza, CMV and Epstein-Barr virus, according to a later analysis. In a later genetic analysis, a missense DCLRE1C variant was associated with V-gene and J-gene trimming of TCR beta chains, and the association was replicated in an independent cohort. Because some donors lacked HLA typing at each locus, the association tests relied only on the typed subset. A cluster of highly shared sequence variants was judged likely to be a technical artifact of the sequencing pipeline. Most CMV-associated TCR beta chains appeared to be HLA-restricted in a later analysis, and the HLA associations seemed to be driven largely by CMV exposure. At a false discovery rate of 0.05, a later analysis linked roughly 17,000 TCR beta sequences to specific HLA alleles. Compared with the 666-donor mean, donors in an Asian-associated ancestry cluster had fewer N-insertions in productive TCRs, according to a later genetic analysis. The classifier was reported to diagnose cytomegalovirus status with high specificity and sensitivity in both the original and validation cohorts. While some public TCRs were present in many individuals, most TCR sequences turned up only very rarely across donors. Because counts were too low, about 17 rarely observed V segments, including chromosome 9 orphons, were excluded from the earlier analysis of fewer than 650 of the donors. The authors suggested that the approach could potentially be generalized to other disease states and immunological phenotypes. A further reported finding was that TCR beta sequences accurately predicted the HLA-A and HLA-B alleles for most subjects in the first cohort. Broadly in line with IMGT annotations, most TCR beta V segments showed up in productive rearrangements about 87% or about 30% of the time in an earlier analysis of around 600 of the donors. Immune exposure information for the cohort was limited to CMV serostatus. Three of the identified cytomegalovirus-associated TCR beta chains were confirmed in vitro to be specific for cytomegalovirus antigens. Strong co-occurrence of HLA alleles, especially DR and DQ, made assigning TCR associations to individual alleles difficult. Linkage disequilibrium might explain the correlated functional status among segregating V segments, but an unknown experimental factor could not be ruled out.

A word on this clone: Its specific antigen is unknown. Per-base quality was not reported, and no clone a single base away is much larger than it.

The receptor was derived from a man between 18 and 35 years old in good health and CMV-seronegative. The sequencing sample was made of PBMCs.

The CDR3 loop reads CASSLEGTGATKIYGYTF. The DNA sequence follows: TGCGCCAGCAGCTTGGAGGGGACAGGGGCCACAAAAATCTATGGCTACACCTTC. The V gene is TRBV5-1 and the J gene is TRBJ1-2; 10 bases in between match TRBD1. Based on the germline V gene, the CDR1 and CDR2 sequences are SGHRS and YFSETQ. Including cysteine and phenylalanine, the CDR3 has 18 amino acids. Just the 54-base CDR3 DNA is kept, in frame starting at base 1. The germline V and J ends show losses of 0 bases and 4 bases respectively, and no gene match explains 12 bases of the junction.